This is a list of T cell receptor beta chains from one sample in a study of PD-L1 blockade in urothelial cancer. The data were produced by immunoSEQ multiplex PCR, yet TCRdb's version contains in-frame clones alone and is incomplete. The table records about 91,000 clones, less than 90% of them present only once. Source: PBMCs, taken around atezolizumab (anti-PD-L1) treatment. These receptors were taken from a man between 65 and 80 years old with urothelial cancer. The CDR3 runs from the conserved cysteine through the conserved F or W. The D gene is left open where the match is weak. For some rows the clone size is stated as once, few or many, or as a class when expanded; others skip it.

CDR3aa,CDR3nt,abundance,j_gene,len,d_gene,v_gene
CASSSASTSGGYYEQYF,TGTGCCAGCAGCTCGGCCTCTACTAGCGGGGGTTACTACGAGCAGTACTTC,-,TRBJ2-7,17,TRBD2,TRBV7-2
CASRGEAGVTTDTQYF,TGTGCCAGCAGAGGGGAGGCGGGAGTTACCACAGATACGCAGTATTTT,few,TRBJ2-3,16,TRBD2,TRBV7-9
CAQSGSSYNEQFF,TGTGCCCAGAGCGGGAGCTCCTACAATGAGCAGTTCTTC,-,TRBJ2-1,13,TRBD2,TRBV30
CASSLSHSSYNEQFF,TGTGCCAGCAGCTTGAGTCATAGCTCCTACAATGAGCAGTTCTTC,-,TRBJ2-1,15,-,TRBV7-2
CASSQQQPSWPANEKLFF,TGTGCCAGCAGCCAACAACAACCTTCCTGGCCCGCTAATGAAAAACTGTTTTTT,-,TRBJ1-4,18,-,TRBV4-2
CSVEGSSYNEQFF,TGCAGCGTTGAGGGGAGCTCCTACAATGAGCAGTTCTTC,-,TRBJ2-1,13,-,TRBV29-1
CASSVAGVDEQFF,TGTGCCAGCAGCGTAGCGGGGGTCGATGAGCAGTTCTTC,-,TRBJ2-1,13,-,TRBV9
CASSYQAGGRDEQFF,TGTGCCAGCAGCTACCAAGCGGGGGGGAGGGATGAGCAGTTCTTC,once,TRBJ2-1,15,TRBD2,TRBV7-3
CASSEVGNTEAFF,TGTGCCAGCAGTGAAGTCGGGAACACTGAAGCTTTCTTT,-,TRBJ1-1,13,-,TRBV6-1
CASRRTGTDTQYF,TGTGCCAGCAGACGAACAGGGACAGATACGCAGTATTTT,once,TRBJ2-3,13,-,TRBV25-1
CASSSVVDNEQFF,TGTGCCAGCAGCTCCGTTGTCGACAATGAGCAGTTCTTC,-,TRBJ2-1,13,-,TRBV11-3
CASSTTGNTEAFF,TGTGCCAGCAGCACGACGGGGAACACTGAAGCTTTCTTT,few,TRBJ1-1,13,-,TRBV11-3
CASSGSSGGGETQYF,TGTGCCAGCAGTGGGAGTAGCGGGGGTGGGGAGACCCAGTACTTC,-,TRBJ2-5,15,TRBD2,TRBV5-4
CSVEDFGTERSMSQYF,TGCAGCGTTGAAGATTTCGGGACAGAGAGATCTATGTCGCAGTATTTT,-,TRBJ2-3,16,TRBD1,TRBV29-1
CASSKVEEWPSYEQYF,TGTGCCAGCAGCAAAGTGGAGGAGTGGCCCTCCTACGAGCAGTACTTC,-,TRBJ2-7,16,-,TRBV21-1
CASSLEAGAASEQYF,TGTGCCAGCAGCTTAGAGGCGGGGGCCGCCTCCGAGCAGTACTTC,-,TRBJ2-7,15,-,TRBV11-2
CAISENSFNTEAFF,TGTGCCATCAGTGAGAACAGCTTTAACACTGAAGCTTTCTTT,-,TRBJ1-1,14,-,TRBV10-3
CASSPGTGFGGYTF,TGTGCCAGCAGCCCGGGGACAGGCTTCGGGGGCTACACCTTC,-,TRBJ1-2,14,TRBD1,TRBV5-6
CASSPSSPQETQYF,TGTGCCAGCAGCCCCAGTTCGCCCCAAGAGACCCAGTACTTC,-,TRBJ2-5,14,-,TRBV6-1
CSGKGGSGADTYNEQFF,TGCAGCGGGAAGGGGGGTAGCGGGGCGGACACCTACAATGAGCAGTTCTTC,-,TRBJ2-1,17,TRBD2,TRBV29-1
CASSVDSGGYTEAFF,TGTGCCAGCAGCGTAGATTCAGGGGGCTACACTGAAGCTTTCTTT,once,TRBJ1-1,15,TRBD1,TRBV9